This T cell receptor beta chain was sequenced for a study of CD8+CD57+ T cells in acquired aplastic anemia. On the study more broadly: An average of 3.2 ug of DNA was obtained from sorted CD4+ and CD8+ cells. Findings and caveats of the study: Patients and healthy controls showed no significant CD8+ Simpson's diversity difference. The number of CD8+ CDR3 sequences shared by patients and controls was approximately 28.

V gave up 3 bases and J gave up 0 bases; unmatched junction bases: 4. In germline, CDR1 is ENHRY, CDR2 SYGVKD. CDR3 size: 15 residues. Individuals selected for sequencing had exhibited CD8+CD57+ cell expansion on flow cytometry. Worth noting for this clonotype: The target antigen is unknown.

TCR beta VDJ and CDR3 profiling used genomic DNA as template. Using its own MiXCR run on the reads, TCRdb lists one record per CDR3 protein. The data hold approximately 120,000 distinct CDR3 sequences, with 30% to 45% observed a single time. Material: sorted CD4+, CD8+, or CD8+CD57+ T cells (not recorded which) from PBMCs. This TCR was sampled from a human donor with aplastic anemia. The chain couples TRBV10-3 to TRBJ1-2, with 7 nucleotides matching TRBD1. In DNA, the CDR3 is TGTGCCATCAGTGATACGACAGGGCCTAACTATGGCTACACCTTC. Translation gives CAISDTTGPNYGYTF.